The 32 T cell receptor beta chains in this list originate from one sample, sequenced in a study of type 1 regulatory T cells. TCRdb processed the reads anew with MiXCR; each CDR3 protein has one entry. Among 15,000 to 20,000 distinct CDR3 sequences listed, 10% were seen once. Sequencing used CD4+ T cells, either the whole sample or a sorted fraction (not recorded which). The receptors come from a human donor in good health.

This clonotype was detected many times. The chain recombines TRBV7-2 with TRBJ1-5; tentatively, D is TRBD1 (5 bases). The ends were cut back, 0 bases at V and 2 bases at J, with 8 bases in the middle. From germline, CDR1 is SGHTA and CDR2 FQGNSA. This CDR3 region has 15 residues. Here the CDR3 DNA reads TGTGCCAGCAGCTTAGCGGGGACGGGCAATCAGCCCCAGCATTTT. This codes for CASSLAGTGNQPQHF.

The table lists this clonotype with a few counts. The chain recombines TRBV12-3 or TRBV12-4 with TRBJ2-1; TRBD2 matches 8 bases. V trimming: 4 bases; J trimming: 4 bases; junction bases outside the gene matches: 12. The CDR3 contains 17 residues. The CDR3 bases are TGTGCCAGCAGTTCCCCCCCCGGGAGGGCCGGGTACAATGAGCAGTTCTTC. Protein product: CASSSPPGRAGYNEQFF.

This clonotype occurred a few times. This chain joins TRBV7-2 and TRBJ2-1; D remains ambiguous. Germline V gene sequence: CDR1 SGHTA, CDR2 FQGNSA. The CDR3 extends over 11 amino acids. V dropped 5 bases and J dropped 11 bases, with 10 bases sitting between them. In DNA, the CDR3 is TGTGCCAGCAGCCGCGCGACCCAGCAGTTCTTC. This sequence encodes CASSRATQQFF. Full variable domain (remainder filled in from reference TRBV7-2 and TRBJ2-1): GAGVSQSPSNKVTEKGKDVELRCDPISGHTALYWYRQSLGQGLEFLIYFQGNSAPDKSGLPSDRFSAERTGGSVSTLTIQRTQQEDSAVYLCASSRATQQFFGPGTRLTVL.

This clonotype is large within its sample. This chain links TRBV29-1 with TRBJ2-7; 9 positions match TRBD2. J was trimmed by 4 bases and V by 3 bases; bases with no gene match: 4. CDR3 length: 13 amino acids. Germline V gene sequence: CDR1 SQVTM, CDR2 ANQGSEA. In nucleotides, the CDR3 is TGCAGCGTTGATGCTAGCGGGACGTACGAGCAGTACTTC. Protein: CSVDASGTYEQYF.

This clonotype was picked up many times. V usage is TRBV29-1 and J usage is TRBJ2-3, with D possibly TRBD1 on 6 matching bases. CDR3 size: 16 residues. Germline V gives CDR1 SQVTM, CDR2 ANQGSEA. Between the trimmed V and J ends, which lost 4 bases and 2 bases, there was a span of 19 bases. CDR3 residues: CSVADRRVGHTDTQYF. The DNA of the CDR3 is TGCAGCGTTGCTGACAGGCGGGTTGGCCACACAGATACGCAGTATTTT.

A word on this clonotype: This sequence may be a read error, since a much larger clone differs from it by one base. This rearrangement joins TRBV30 to TRBJ2-1, with D possibly matching TRBD2 (6 bases). Germline CDR1 GTSNPN, CDR2 SVGIG (reference sequence). The CDR3 length is 15 residues. The CDR3 DNA is TGTGTCTGGAGTGTAGGGACTCCCTCCTACAATGAGCAGTTCTTC. It encodes CVWSVGTPSYNEQFF.

This clonotype was picked up a small number of times. J is TRBJ2-1 and V is TRBV24-1; the match to TRBD2 covers 9 bases. This CDR3 is built from 13 residues. Losses at the gene ends were 8 bases for V and 6 bases for J; bases not matched to a gene: 4. Germline CDR1 is KGHDR and CDR2 is SFDVKD. CDR3 DNA sequence: TGTGCCACCACAAGAGCGGGAGGCAATGAGCAGTTCTTC. Protein: CATTRAGGNEQFF.

There are many counts of this clonotype. The V and J genes are TRBV12-3 or TRBV12-4 and TRBJ1-6, with D hard to call. The CDR3 totals 17 residues. Deletions cut 1 base from V and 0 bases from J, with 10 bases between. This chain's CDR3 is CASSLVSGGSYNSPLHF. The CDR3 DNA reads as TGTGCCAGCAGTTTAGTCTCAGGCGGCTCCTATAATTCACCCCTCCACTTT.

By sample share, this clonotype is medium-sized. The CDR3 nucleotides read TGTGCCAGCAGGCCCCGGGGGGATGGCACCGGGGAGCTGTTTTTT. This translates into CASRPRGDGTGELFF. The J gene is TRBJ2-2, the V gene TRBV7-8, with 7 bases matching TRBD2. This CDR3 comprises 15 residues. The germline CDR1 and CDR2 sequences are SGHVS and FQNEAQ. J lost 4 bases, V lost 6 bases, and 8 bases had no gene match. Combining the CDR3 with reference TRBV7-8 and TRBJ2-2 gives the whole variable domain GAGVSQSPRYKVAKRGQDVALRCDPISGHVSLFWYQQALGQGPEFLTYFQNEAQLDKSGLPSDRFFAERPEGSVSTLKIQRTQQEDSAVYLCASRPRGDGTGELFFGEGSRLTVL.

This clonotype was recorded a few times. V is TRBV7-2 and J is TRBJ1-2, with D possibly matching TRBD1 (6 bases). The CDR3 has 15 residues. Trimming shortened V by 1 base and J by 4 bases, and 13 bases separated the two germline ends. Germline lookup yields CDR1 SGHTA and CDR2 FQGNSA. CDR3 in amino acids: CASSLGGGSIYGYTF. The CDR3 DNA reads TGTGCCAGCAGCTTAGGGGGGGGCTCGATCTATGGCTACACCTTC.

This clonotype was seen many times. This chain joins TRBV10-3 and TRBJ1-5; possibly TRBD1 for D (5 bases). Germline V gene sequence: CDR1 ENHRY, CDR2 SYGVKD. Trimming cost V 8 bases and J 3 bases, with 11 bases left between them. The CDR3 sequence is 13 residues long. For the CDR3, the DNA is TGTGCCATCGGGGGAAGAGACAATCAGCCCCAGCATTTT. Protein sequence: CAIGGRDNQPQHF.

This clonotype occurred many times. Its ends do not fully match the called genes, so a read error is possible. This rearrangement joins TRBV7-7 to TRBJ2-3; 11 bases are a match to TRBD2. The CDR3 totals 14 residues. Looked up from germline, CDR1 is SSHAT and CDR2 is FNYEAQ (reference sequence). As DNA, the CDR3 is TGTGCTAGCAGCCCAGGACTAGCGGGAGATACGCAGTATTTT. Translating gives CASSPGLAGDTQYF.

The chain uses TRBV7-2 and TRBJ2-5; 9 positions match TRBD1. The germline gives CDR1 SGHTA, CDR2 FQGNSA. Trimming cost V 4 bases and J 5 bases; bases outside gene matches: 5. The CDR3 extends over 14 amino acids. The CDR3 nucleotides are TGTGCCAGCAGCTGGGGACAGGGCGGGGAGACCCAGTACTTC. Its protein product is CASSWGQGGETQYF.

This clonotype was counted at least ten times. The chain recombines TRBV9 with TRBJ1-1; D is uncertain. The V and J ends lost 4 bases and 1 base respectively, with 11 bases between them. CDR1 SGDLS and CDR2 YYNGEE come from the germline V gene. The CDR3 extends over 14 amino acids. The CDR3 sequence: CASSPQAQNTEAFF. DNA of the CDR3: TGTGCCAGCAGCCCTCAGGCGCAGAACACTGAAGCTTTCTTT. Using reference TRBV9 and TRBJ1-1 for the parts outside the CDR3, the full variable domain is DSGVTQTPKHLITATGQRVTLRCSPRSGDLSVYWYQQSLDQGLQFLIQYYNGEERAKGNILERFSAQQFPDLHSELNLSSLELGDSALYFCASSPQAQNTEAFFGQGTRLTVV.

This clonotype was seen repeatedly, ten times or more. The CDR3 region has the DNA TGTGCCAGCAGTGCCGGCAGCGAGCAGTTCTTC. Translating gives CASSAGSEQFF. This chain connects TRBV6-4 to TRBJ2-1, with D unresolved. Trimming took off 4 bases at V and 10 bases at J, with 8 bases between the two ends. CDR3 length: 11 residues. Germline CDR1 reads MRHNA; CDR2 reads SNTAGT.

This clonotype qualifies as medium-sized. The chain has TRBV5-5 and TRBJ2-1, with 8 bases matching TRBD2. J gave up 5 bases and V 4 bases, and 8 bases lay outside the gene matches. Germline loops: CDR1 SGHKS, CDR2 YYEKEE (reference sequence). This CDR3 contains 15 residues. CDR3 sequence reads: CASSPGTSIHNEQFF. CDR3 DNA: TGTGCCAGCAGCCCCGGGACTAGTATCCACAATGAGCAGTTCTTC.

Concerning this clonotype: This could be a read error, since a much larger clone is one nucleotide away. V is TRBV7-2 and J is TRBJ2-7; 9 positions match TRBD1. The germline gives CDR1 SGHTA, CDR2 FQGNSA. CDR3 length: 14 amino acids. The CDR3 region has the DNA TGTGCCAGCAGCCCGGGGACAGGGTGGAACGAGCAGCACTTC. Translating gives CASSPGTGWNEQHF.

The chain carries TRBV18 and TRBJ2-7; a weak D match, TRBD2 (5 bases). The V end was cut by 6 bases, the J end by 0 bases, with 12 bases between. The CDR3 has 14 residues. Germline assignment: CDR1 KGHSH and CDR2 LQKENI. For the CDR3, the DNA is TGTGCCAGCTCCCTTAGCGTGGACTCCTACGAGCAGTACTTC. This codes for CASSLSVDSYEQYF.

This clonotype appeared a few times. J is TRBJ2-7 and V is TRBV9; maybe TRBD2 (6 bases). CDR3 length equals 14 residues. Trimming took 0 bases from V and 4 from J, leaving 11 bases between them. Germline CDR1 reads SGDLS; CDR2 reads YYNGEE. CDR3 loop: CASSVDSGDYEQYF. The CDR3 bases are TGTGCCAGCAGCGTAGATAGCGGAGATTACGAGCAGTACTTC.

The sample holds many counts of this clonotype. The J gene is TRBJ2-3, the V gene TRBV15, with 13 bases that match TRBD2. The CDR3 loop spans 15 amino acids. CDR1 is LNHNV and CDR2 is YYDKDF in the germline V gene (reference sequence). V shed 5 bases and J 4 bases; nucleotides not matched to a gene: 3. CDR3 nucleotide sequence: TGTGCCACCAGCGGACTAGCGGGAGTGTCAGATACGCAGTATTTT. The encoded protein is CATSGLAGVSDTQYF.

By share, this clonotype counts as medium-sized (0.01 to 0.1%). V gene TRBV10-3 combines with J gene TRBJ1-2, with TRBD1 matching over 7 bases. V was pared by 2 bases and J by 5 bases, with 5 bases of the junction left unmatched. The germline V gene encodes CDR1 ENHRY and CDR2 SYGVKD. The CDR3 covers 14 residues. The CDR3 sequence: CAISEGTDLYGYTF. The DNA for the CDR3 is TGTGCCATCAGTGAGGGGACAGATCTTTATGGCTACACCTTC.

The genes are TRBV20-1 and TRBJ2-7, with D unclear. The CDR3 contains 12 residues. CDR1 DFQATT and CDR2 SNEGSKA come from the germline V gene (reference sequence). V was cut by 3 bases and J by 0 bases, with 6 bases left in between. DNA of the CDR3: TGCAGTGCTAGCCTGAGCTCCTACGAGCAGTACTTC. Its protein product is CSASLSSYEQYF.

V usage is TRBV20-1 and J usage is TRBJ2-2, with D uncertain. V lost 1 base to trimming and J lost 0 bases, with 6 bases between them. Germline values: CDR1 DFQATT, CDR2 SNEGSKA (reference sequence). The CDR3 spans 14 residues. The CDR3 DNA reads TGCAGTGCTAGAGGCCGGGCGAACACCGGGGAGCTGTTTTTT. As protein: CSARGRANTGELFF.

This clonotype has ten or more counts. The rearrangement links TRBV7-9 to TRBJ2-7; no clear D gene. The ends were cut back, 6 bases at V and 4 bases at J, with 7 bases in the middle. The germline gives CDR1 SEHNR, CDR2 FQNEAQ (reference sequence). This CDR3 contains 11 residues. CDR3 sequence: CASSREYEQYF. The CDR3 DNA reads TGTGCCAGCAGTCGAGAGTACGAGCAGTACTTC.

About this clonotype itself: This may stem from a read error, because a much larger clone lies one nucleotide away. CDR3 DNA sequence: TGTGCCAGCGGCTTGGGGACTAGCGGGAGCACCGGGGAGCTGTTTTTT. Amino acids: CASGLGTSGSTGELFF. The chain combines TRBV7-8 with TRBJ2-2, with TRBD2 identical over 14 bases. The CDR3 sequence is 16 residues long. Germline V gene sequence: CDR1 SGHVS, CDR2 FQNEAQ.

V and J are TRBV5-4 and TRBJ2-7; D unresolved. The CDR3 extends over 13 amino acids. The germline V gene encodes CDR1 SGHNT and CDR2 YYREEE (reference sequence). The ends were cut back, 1 base at V and 6 bases at J, with 11 bases in the middle. Here the CDR3 reads CASSLQLRVEQYF. The DNA for the CDR3 is TGTGCCAGCAGCTTGCAACTAAGAGTCGAGCAGTACTTC.

This clonotype has ten or more counts. The chain combines TRBV4-2 with TRBJ2-5, with TRBD2 identical over 11 bases. The CDR3 has 19 amino acids. Trimming cost V 0 bases and J 3 bases; bases outside gene matches: 12. The germline V gene has CDR1 LGHNA and CDR2 YNFKEQ. The CDR3 reads CASSQDWASGRPGKETQYF. In DNA form, the CDR3 reads TGTGCCAGCAGCCAAGATTGGGCTAGCGGGAGGCCGGGAAAAGAGACCCAGTACTTC.

V is TRBV5-1 and J is TRBJ2-7, with TRBD1 matching 10 bases. Trimming cost V 4 bases and J 7 bases; bases outside gene matches: 8. The CDR3 extends over 14 amino acids. Germline-derived CDR1 and CDR2 are SGHRS and YFSETQ. CDR3 amino acids: CASSPRDRGGEQYF. The CDR3 DNA reads TGCGCCAGCAGCCCCCGGGACAGGGGAGGGGAGCAGTACTTC.

This rearrangement joins TRBV7-8 to TRBJ2-1, with 11 bases aligning to TRBD2. The CDR3 length is 15 residues. V lost 5 bases to trimming and J lost 9 bases; unmatched junction nucleotides: 9. The V gene's germline CDR1 is SGHVS and CDR2 FQNEAQ. The CDR3 sequence is CASSQTSGKSFEQFF. In DNA, the CDR3 is TGTGCCAGCAGCCAGACTAGCGGGAAATCTTTTGAGCAGTTCTTC.

The chain has TRBV2 and TRBJ2-7; the match to TRBD1 covers 7 bases. Germline CDR1 SNHLY, CDR2 FYNNEI. The CDR3 is 14 amino acids. Trimming at V came to 7 bases and at J to 2 bases, leaving 8 bases not matched to a gene. CDR3 nucleotides: TGTGCCAGCAAAGGGGGACAGCCTCCCTACGAGCAGTACTTC. Translation: CASKGGQPPYEQYF. The full variable domain, completed using reference TRBV2 and TRBJ2-7, is EPEVTQTPSHQVTQMGQEVILRCVPISNHLYFYWYRQILGQKVEFLVSFYNNEISEKSEIFDDQFSVERPDGSNFTLKIRSTKLEDSAMYFCASKGGQPPYEQYFGPGTRLTVT.

This clonotype was recorded many times. The chain couples TRBV5-1 to TRBJ1-1, with 8 bases that match TRBD1. CDR3 size: 15 residues. Germline CDR1 SGHRS, CDR2 YFSETQ. The J segment lost 5 bases and the V segment lost 0 bases, leaving 6 bases of the junction unmatched. CDR3 residues: CASSLASRTGTEAFF. CDR3 nucleotide sequence: TGCGCCAGCAGCTTGGCCTCAAGGACAGGGACTGAAGCTTTCTTT. The variable domain in full, completed from reference TRBV5-1 and TRBJ1-1, reads KAGVTQTPRYLIKTRGQQVTLSCSPISGHRSVSWYQQTPGQGLQFLFEYFSETQRNKGNFPGRFSGRQFSNSRSEMNVSTLELGDSALYLCASSLASRTGTEAFFGQGTRLTVV.

The table lists this clonotype with many counts. The rearrangement joins TRBV29-1 to TRBJ2-1; 9 bases align to TRBD2. The V gene end was trimmed by 5 bases and the J gene end by 0 bases; junction bases not matched to a gene: 8. This CDR3 region has 16 residues. Germline lookup yields CDR1 SQVTM and CDR2 ANQGSEA. CDR3 DNA sequence: TGCAGCGTTCCTAGGACTAGCGCAAACTCCTACAATGAGCAGTTCTTC. It translates to CSVPRTSANSYNEQFF.